The following is a T cell receptor (beta chain) sequence with its context. Libraries were prepared by immunoSEQ multiplex PCR; TCRdb keeps only in-frame clonotypes and omits some of them. Among around 45,000 clones listed, 79% were seen once. This entry comes from a study of T cells in tumors after PD-1 blockade. In the study overall: Each patient got pembrolizumab 200 mg every 3 weeks or cemiplimab 350 mg every 2 weeks. During anti-PD-1 treatment, some patients continued daily vismodegib 150 mg.

J gave up 6 bases and V 2 bases, and 0 bases lay outside the gene matches. Germline values: CDR1 SGHNT, CDR2 YENEEA. This CDR3 has 13 residues. V is TRBV11-3 and J is TRBJ2-1; 8 bases agree with TRBD1. The starting material was PBMCs, obtained before anti-PD-1 therapy. The origin of this receptor is a human donor with advanced basal cell or squamous cell carcinoma (not recorded which). CDR3 region: CASSLQGANEQFF. For the CDR3, the DNA is TGTGCCAGCAGCTTACAGGGGGCCAATGAGCAGTTCTTC.